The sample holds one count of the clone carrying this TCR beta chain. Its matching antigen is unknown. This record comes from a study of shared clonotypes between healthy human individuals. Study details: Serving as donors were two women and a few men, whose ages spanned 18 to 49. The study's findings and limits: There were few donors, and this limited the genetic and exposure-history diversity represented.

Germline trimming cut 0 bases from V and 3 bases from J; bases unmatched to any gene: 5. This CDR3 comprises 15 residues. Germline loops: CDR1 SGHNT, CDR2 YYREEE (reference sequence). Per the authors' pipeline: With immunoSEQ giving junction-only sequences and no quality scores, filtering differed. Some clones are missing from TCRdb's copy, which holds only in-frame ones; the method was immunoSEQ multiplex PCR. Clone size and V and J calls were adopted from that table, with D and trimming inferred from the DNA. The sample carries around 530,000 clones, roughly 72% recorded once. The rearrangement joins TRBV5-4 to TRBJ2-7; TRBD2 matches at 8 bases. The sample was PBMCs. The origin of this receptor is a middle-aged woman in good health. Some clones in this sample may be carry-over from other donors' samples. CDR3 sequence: CASSLAGGVGYEQYF. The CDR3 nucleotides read TGTGCCAGCAGCTTGGCCGGGGGGGTCGGCTACGAGCAGTACTTC.